Listed below are T cell receptor beta chains from one sample, sequenced in a study of cytomegalovirus exposure and HLA in healthy donors. Using immunoSEQ multiplex PCR, the repertoire was profiled, and TCRdb retains in-frame clones only, with some absent. Among around 150,000 clones listed, around 60% were seen once. Sequences were obtained from PBMCs. Receptors originate from a woman aged 60-70 years in good health and CMV-seropositive. Each CDR3 is given with its conserved first and last residue. A D gene is named only where the DNA matches it firmly. Some rows have no size entry. The others give once, few or many, or a class for an expanded clone.

V: TRBV5-4; D: TRBD1; size: NA; J: TRBJ1-1; DNA: TGTGCCAGCAGCGGGACAGCTATGAACACTGAAGCTTTCTTT; CDR3: CASSGTAMNTEAFF
V: TRBV28; D: NA; size: NA; J: TRBJ2-7; DNA: TGTGCCAGCAGTGCTGGGGCGGCCTCCTACGAGCAGTACTTC; CDR3: CASSAGAASYEQYF
V: TRBV18; D: TRBD1; size: NA; J: TRBJ1-1; DNA: TGTGCCAGCTCACACCCGGGACAGGGGGAGGGAGCTTTCTTT; CDR3: CASSHPGQGEGAFF
V: TRBV6-1; D: TRBD2; size: NA; J: TRBJ2-7; DNA: TGTGCCAGCAGTGTTGTTAGCGGGAGTACCTACGAGCAGTACTTC; CDR3: CASSVVSGSTYEQYF
V: TRBV25-1; D: NA; size: NA; J: TRBJ2-3; DNA: TGTGCCAGCAGTACTCGGGGAGATACGCAGTATTTT; CDR3: CASSTRGDTQYF
V: TRBV7-8; D: NA; size: NA; J: TRBJ1-3; DNA: TGTGCCAGCAGCCGTAGGGGGTTCGGGGAGTCGAACACCATATATTTT; CDR3: CASSRRGFGESNTIYF
V: TRBV13; D: TRBD2; size: NA; J: TRBJ2-3; DNA: TGTGCCAGCAGCTTGACTAGCGGGAGGGTTGAGGGCACAGATACGCAGTATTTT; CDR3: CASSLTSGRVEGTDTQYF
V: TRBV9; D: TRBD1; size: NA; J: TRBJ1-2; DNA: TGTGCCAGCAGCGTAGATCCACAGGGGGACTATGGCTACACCTTC; CDR3: CASSVDPQGDYGYTF
V: TRBV7-2; D: NA; size: once; J: TRBJ2-3; DNA: TGTGCCAGCAGATCCGAAGGGGGGGGTGATACGCAGTATTTT; CDR3: CASRSEGGGDTQYF
V: TRBV11-1; D: NA; size: once; J: TRBJ2-4; DNA: TGTGCCAGCAGCTTGTTGTCGGGAGTGGGGAAAAACATTCAGTACTTC; CDR3: CASSLLSGVGKNIQYF
V: TRBV15; D: NA; size: NA; J: TRBJ1-6; DNA: TGTGCCACCAGCAGAGATATAGGGTTCGGGGCACCCCTCCACTTT; CDR3: CATSRDIGFGAPLHF
V: TRBV11-2; D: TRBD2; size: NA; J: TRBJ2-2; DNA: TGTGCCAGCAGCTTAGATCGGCGGGAGAGGGGTACCGGGGAGCTGTTTTTT; CDR3: CASSLDRRERGTGELFF
V: TRBV2; D: TRBD2; size: few; J: TRBJ2-7; DNA: TGTGCCAGCAGTCCTCCGAGGTACAGCGGGGCCTCCTACGAGCAGTACTTC; CDR3: CASSPPRYSGASYEQYF
V: TRBV15; D: TRBD1; size: once; J: TRBJ2-7; DNA: TGTGCCACCAGCAAGACAGGGAGAGACTCCTACGAGCAGTACTTC; CDR3: CATSKTGRDSYEQYF
V: TRBV11-2; D: TRBD1; size: NA; J: TRBJ1-3; DNA: TGTGCCAGCAGCCTAAACAGGGGGCATGGAAACACCATATATTTT; CDR3: CASSLNRGHGNTIYF
V: TRBV27; D: TRBD2; size: NA; J: TRBJ2-7; DNA: TGTGCCAGCAGTTCCCTAGCGGGAGTAGTAGAGCAGTACTTC; CDR3: CASSSLAGVVEQYF
V: TRBV28; D: NA; size: NA; J: TRBJ2-5; DNA: TGTGCCAGCAGTTTGGGGTCCCAGGGGGGAGAGACCCAGTACTTC; CDR3: CASSLGSQGGETQYF
V: TRBV7-9; D: TRBD1; size: NA; J: TRBJ1-1; DNA: TGTGCCACCGAGGGACAGGGAGACCCGAACACTGAAGCTTTCTTT; CDR3: CATEGQGDPNTEAFF
V: TRBV4-1; D: NA; size: NA; J: TRBJ2-7; DNA: TGCGCCAGCAGCCAAGCTCCGGGAACCTACGAGCAGTACTTC; CDR3: CASSQAPGTYEQYF
V: TRBV5-4; D: NA; size: few; J: TRBJ2-1; DNA: TGTGCCAGCAGCTTCATAAGCGGCGAGCAGTTCTTC; CDR3: CASSFISGEQFF
V: TRBV30; D: TRBD2; size: NA; J: TRBJ2-1; DNA: TGTGCCTGGAGGGCTAGCGGGAGTGTTATTGAGCAGTTCTTC; CDR3: CAWRASGSVIEQFF
V: TRBV9; D: TRBD2; size: NA; J: TRBJ2-7; DNA: TGTGCCAGCAGCTCAGAAGGGACTAGCAGCTACGAGCAGTACTTC; CDR3: CASSSEGTSSYEQYF
V: TRBV6-6; D: TRBD1; size: NA; J: TRBJ2-3; DNA: TGTGCCAGCAGTTATATGACAGGGGGTAGGGCAGATACGCAGTATTTT; CDR3: CASSYMTGGRADTQYF
V: TRBV11-2; D: TRBD2; size: NA; J: TRBJ2-3; DNA: TGTGCCAGCACCTCTCCTTCAGCGGGAGGAAGCACAGATACGCAGTATTTT; CDR3: CASTSPSAGGSTDTQYF
V: TRBV25-1; D: TRBD1; size: few; J: TRBJ2-1; DNA: TGTGCCAGCAGTGATCGAACAGGGGGCCGCAATGAGCAGTTCTTC; CDR3: CASSDRTGGRNEQFF
V: TRBV10-3; D: NA; size: NA; J: TRBJ2-1; DNA: TGTGTCATCAGCCTCTTAGAGGTCGATGAGCAGTTCTTC; CDR3: CVISLLEVDEQFF
V: TRBV7-3; D: TRBD2; size: NA; J: TRBJ2-3; DNA: TGTGCCAGCAGCTTAAACGGGGGAGGGAGGGCAGATACGCAGTATTTT; CDR3: CASSLNGGGRADTQYF